Presented here are 15 T cell receptor beta chains from one specimen sequenced in a study of control samples from healthy donors and cancer patients. TCRdb keeps only in-frame clones here, not all; method: immunoSEQ multiplex PCR. Of roughly 100,000 clones in the sample, 80% to 90% were seen once. Material: blood. The receptors come from a woman aged 45-59 years in good health.

The chain carries TRBV12-5 and TRBJ1-2; D is undetermined. The CDR3 has 15 residues. V was cut by 1 base and J by 4 bases, with 13 bases left in between. Germline CDR1 LGHNT, CDR2 FRNRAP. The CDR3 DNA sequence: TGTGCTAGTGGTTTGGCGCTAGGTGGAGGCTATGGCTACACCTTC. Protein: CASGLALGGGYGYTF.

The chain has TRBV6-1 and TRBJ1-3; D is unclear. Germline V gives CDR1 MNHNS, CDR2 SASEGT. CDR3 length: 16 amino acids. V was cut by 1 base and J by 2 bases, with 12 bases left in between. The CDR3 region has the DNA TGTGCCAGCAGTGAAGACGATATCATGCCTGGAAACACCATATATTTT. The encoded protein is CASSEDDIMPGNTIYF.

This rearrangement joins TRBV6-5 to TRBJ1-6; 10 positions match TRBD1. The trim removed 6 bases at V and 7 bases at J, leaving 3 bases unmatched. Germline V gives CDR1 MNHEY, CDR2 SVGAGI. This CDR3 comprises 14 residues. For the CDR3, the DNA is TGTGCCAGCAGGCGACAGGGGGCGAATTCACCCCTCCACTTT. It yields the protein CASRRQGANSPLHF.

This chain links TRBV7-2 with TRBJ1-2; D is unresolved. Germline CDR1 and CDR2: SGHTA and FQGNSA. V lost 1 base to trimming and J lost 7 bases, with 16 bases between them. The CDR3 is made up of 15 amino acids. The CDR3 nucleotides read TGTGCCAGCAGCTTAGATCCAGGCTCTTATTCTGGCTACACCTTC. It translates to CASSLDPGSYSGYTF.

The CDR3 sequence: CASSEFPAGSRAQHF. The CDR3 DNA sequence: TGTGCCAGCAGTGAATTCCCCGCAGGCTCTCGGGCCCAGCATTTT. The rearrangement links TRBV2 to TRBJ1-5, with D hard to call. The CDR3 covers 15 residues. V lost 2 bases and J lost 11, with 19 bases in between. Looked up from germline, CDR1 is SNHLY and CDR2 is FYNNEI.

The chain has TRBV24-1 and TRBJ2-3; 9 positions match TRBD1. The CDR3 is 15 residues long. Germline V gene data show CDR1 as KGHDR and CDR2 as SFDVKD. Trimming took 6 bases from V and 3 from J; bases not matched to a gene: 6. The CDR3 is CATSHRDRATDTQYF. CDR3 coding DNA: TGTGCCACCAGTCACCGGGACAGGGCGACAGATACGCAGTATTTT.

The gene calls are TRBV11-3 and TRBJ1-1, with D possibly matching TRBD1 (5 bases). Germline assignment: CDR1 SGHNT and CDR2 YENEEA. Trimming took off 5 bases at V and 10 bases at J, with 14 bases between the two ends. This CDR3 is 12 amino acids long. The CDR3 here is CASSLGTTGAFF. The CDR3 nucleotides read TGTGCCAGCAGCCTGGGGACGACGGGAGCTTTCTTT.

V and J are TRBV27 and TRBJ2-2, with D perhaps given as TRBD1 or TRBD2 (7 bases each). CDR3 length: 17 residues. Germline V gives CDR1 MNHEY, CDR2 SMNVEV (reference sequence). V lost 5 bases and J 6 bases, leaving 22 bases between the germline ends. CDR3 sequence: CASSIPGGGGNAGELFF. In DNA form, the CDR3 reads TGTGCCAGCAGTATTCCTGGGGGAGGGGGCAACGCCGGGGAGCTGTTTTTT.

This clone is a singleton in its sample. V and J are TRBV14 and TRBJ1-1; weak D call: TRBD1 (5 bases). The germline CDR1 and CDR2 sequences are SGHDN and FVKESK. The CDR3 consists of 15 residues. V lost 1 base, J lost 2 bases, and 11 bases lay in between. The CDR3 sequence: CASSQVMGRNTEAFF. CDR3 DNA: TGTGCCAGCAGCCAAGTAATGGGGCGCAACACTGAAGCTTTCTTT.

V usage is TRBV11-2 and J usage is TRBJ2-1, with D possibly TRBD2 on 6 matching bases. The V gene lost 5 bases and the J gene lost 1 base, with 12 bases spanning the gap. The CDR3 consists of 15 residues. Germline V gene sequence: CDR1 SGHAT, CDR2 FQNNGV. The DNA for the CDR3 is TGTGCCAGCAGCCCCTTAGCGGAATCCTACAATGAGCAGTTCTTC. It yields the protein CASSPLAESYNEQFF.

This chain links TRBV25-1 with TRBJ2-2; D unclear. Germline CDR1 MGHDK, CDR2 SYGVNS. There are 15 residues in the CDR3. Trimming left V 0 bases short and J 1 base short, with 6 bases between. The CDR3 region has the DNA TGTGCCAGCAGTGAATATGGAAGGAACACCGGGGAGCTGTTTTTT. This gives the protein CASSEYGRNTGELFF.

This clone came up once. The V and J genes are TRBV11-3 and TRBJ2-6; D may be TRBD2 (5 bases). CDR1 and CDR2 (germline): SGHNT, YENEEA. The CDR3 totals 15 residues. Trimming took off 3 bases at V and 1 base at J, with 7 bases between the two ends. The DNA for the CDR3 is TGTGCCAGCAGCTTTTCGGGGTCTGGGGCCAACGTCCTGACTTTC. Residues: CASSFSGSGANVLTF.

CDR3 amino acids: CASSVGGTRDEKLFF. In nucleotides, the CDR3 is TGTGCCAGCAGCGTAGGGGGGACGCGTGATGAAAAACTGTTTTTT. The chain combines TRBV9 with TRBJ1-4, with D tentatively TRBD1 (5 bases). With 0 bases removed from V and 6 bases from J, the gap between germline ends came to 12 bases. This CDR3 is 15 amino acids long. Germline V gene lookup returns CDR1 SGDLS and CDR2 YYNGEE.

This chain links TRBV28 with TRBJ1-5, with a tentative D call TRBD1 (5 bases). There are 17 residues in the CDR3. CDR1 is MDHEN and CDR2 is SYDVKM in the germline V gene. The V end was cut by 6 bases, the J end by 3 bases, with 21 bases between. The CDR3 loop reads CASRVGAQGRVNQPQHF. CDR3 sequence (DNA): TGTGCCAGCAGAGTAGGGGCCCAGGGTCGCGTCAATCAGCCCCAGCATTTT.

The CDR3 nucleotides are TGTGCCAGCAGTCGGGGACTAGCGGGCAACTCCTACAATGAGCAGTTCTTC. Amino acid sequence: CASSRGLAGNSYNEQFF. The chain links TRBV25-1 to TRBJ2-1; 12 bases line up with TRBD2. Germline CDR1 reads MGHDK; CDR2 reads SYGVNS. The CDR3 is 17 amino acids. Losses at the gene ends were 5 bases for V and 0 bases for J; bases not matched to a gene: 5.